The 17 T cell receptor beta chains reported below all come from one sample, sequenced in a study of T-cell reconstitution after alpha-beta-depleted transplantation in children. Unique molecular identifiers were built into the TCRbeta library. Each CDR3 protein is one row after TCRdb ran MiXCR on the PCR reads. The sample contains about 830,000 distinct CDR3 sequences, roughly 15% of which appear only once. Sequences were derived from PBMCs, mostly from graft donor cells, sampled 360 days after TCRalphabeta/CD19-depleted stem cell transplant. The receptors originated from a male patient aged 10-17 years who had a stem cell transplant for acute lymphoblastic leukemia, so the T cells may come from the graft donor.

The genes are TRBV9 and TRBJ1-2; the match to TRBD1 covers 8 bases. Germline-derived CDR1 and CDR2 are SGDLS and YYNGEE. The CDR3 sequence is 15 residues long. V lost 4 bases to trimming and J lost 4 bases; unmatched junction nucleotides: 9. Here the CDR3 reads CASSSDRGPSYGYTF. CDR3 DNA sequence: TGTGCCAGCAGCTCCGACAGGGGACCTTCCTATGGCTACACCTTC.

This clonotype was picked up a small number of times. The V and J genes are TRBV9 and TRBJ2-2; D is uncertain. Trimming took 2 bases from V and 5 from J, leaving 13 bases between them. Germline assignment: CDR1 SGDLS and CDR2 YYNGEE. The CDR3 is 15 amino acids. CDR3 in amino acids: CASSVLDLQTGELFF. CDR3 nucleotides: TGTGCCAGCAGCGTGTTGGACCTACAAACCGGGGAGCTGTTTTTT.

In its sample, this clonotype was seen a few times. V usage is TRBV5-6 and J usage is TRBJ2-7, with TRBD2 matching 8 bases. The CDR3 has 16 amino acids. Per germline, CDR1 SGHDT and CDR2 YYEEEE. J was trimmed by 3 bases and V by 1 base; bases with no gene match: 9. In nucleotides, the CDR3 is TGTGCCAGCAGCTTGATTAGTGTAGCGGGGCTCTACGAGCAGTACTTC. It specifies CASSLISVAGLYEQYF.

J is TRBJ2-1 and V is TRBV12-3 or TRBV12-4, with D perhaps being TRBD1 or TRBD2 (5 bases each). This CDR3 comprises 15 residues. With 8 bases removed from V and 8 bases from J, the gap between germline ends came to 22 bases. The CDR3 here is CASSFGTPFTDEQFF. The CDR3 nucleotides read TGTGCCAGCTCTTTCGGGACCCCGTTTACCGATGAGCAGTTCTTC.

The genes are TRBV20-1 and TRBJ1-2; a weak D match, TRBD1 (6 bases). V lost 0 bases and J 8 bases, leaving 13 bases between the germline ends. The CDR3 is 13 residues long. The germline V gene encodes CDR1 DFQATT and CDR2 SNEGSKA (reference sequence). The CDR3 protein is CSAREGRGGGYTF. The DNA for the CDR3 is TGCAGTGCTAGAGAGGGCAGGGGTGGAGGCTACACCTTC.

This clonotype was detected many times. The chain uses TRBV7-6 and TRBJ2-2; TRBD1 matches 8 bases. The germline CDR1 and CDR2 sequences are SGHVS and FNYEAQ. The CDR3 covers 15 residues. Trimming took 5 bases from V and 5 from J; bases not matched to a gene: 7. CDR3 protein: CASSLDRGVTGELFF. CDR3 DNA sequence: TGTGCCAGCAGCCTCGACAGGGGTGTTACCGGGGAGCTGTTTTTT.

The chain couples TRBV6-2 or TRBV6-3 to TRBJ2-7; D may match TRBD1 or TRBD2 (5 bases each). Germline loops: CDR1 MNHEY, CDR2 SVGEGT. The CDR3 is made up of 15 amino acids. Deletions cut 8 bases from V and 0 bases from J, with 17 bases between. CDR3 coding DNA: TGTGCCAGCGGTTCTCGGGACGGAAGCTCCTACGAGCAGTACTTC. Encoded protein: CASGSRDGSSYEQYF.

The CDR3 here is CASSRRVNEQYF. DNA for the CDR3: TGTGCCAGCAGCCGGAGGGTGAACGAGCAGTACTTC. The chain recombines TRBV3-1 with TRBJ2-7; possible D gene TRBD2, 6 bases. There are 12 residues in the CDR3. Germline values: CDR1 LGHDT, CDR2 YNNKEL (reference sequence). V was clipped by 4 bases and J by 5 bases, with 9 bases between them.

V and J are TRBV28 and TRBJ2-7; 8 bases align to TRBD1. V shed 5 bases and J 5 bases; nucleotides not matched to a gene: 5. The germline gives CDR1 MDHEN, CDR2 SYDVKM. The CDR3 spans 13 residues. The CDR3 protein is CASSPWTGNEQYF. CDR3 bases: TGTGCCAGCAGTCCATGGACAGGGAACGAGCAGTACTTC.

This clonotype has ten or more counts. The chain combines TRBV5-1 with TRBJ1-2; possible D gene TRBD1, 6 bases. This CDR3 is 14 amino acids long. The germline V and J ends were trimmed by 7 bases and 1 base, with 14 bases remaining between them. From germline, CDR1 is SGHRS and CDR2 YFSETQ. The CDR3 loop is CASSRGDSNYGYTF. As DNA, the CDR3 is TGCGCCAGCTCCAGGGGCGACAGTAACTATGGCTACACCTTC.

J is TRBJ1-2 and V is TRBV7-3; TRBD1 matches 7 bases. CDR3 size: 15 residues. V lost 5 bases and J lost 3; bases outside the gene matches: 9. From germline, CDR1 is SGHTA and CDR2 FQGTGA. CDR3: CASSPMGTAHYGYTF. The CDR3 DNA sequence: TGTGCCAGCAGCCCAATGGGGACAGCCCACTATGGCTACACCTTC.

This clonotype was recorded a few times. The chain has TRBV3-1 and TRBJ1-1; no clear D. Germline-derived CDR1 and CDR2 are LGHDT and YNNKEL (reference sequence). Trimming left V 4 bases short and J 11 bases short, with 14 bases between. The CDR3 contains 12 residues. The CDR3 protein is CASSLERGKAFF. CDR3 sequence (DNA): TGTGCCAGCAGCCTCGAGAGAGGAAAGGCTTTCTTT.

The rearrangement joins TRBV11-2 to TRBJ2-1; a possible D gene is TRBD2 (5 bases). Trimming removed 3 bases at V and 3 bases at J, with 15 bases between. The germline CDR1 and CDR2 sequences are SGHAT and FQNNGV. The CDR3 is 16 residues long. CDR3 protein: CASSLGLWENYNEQFF. DNA of the CDR3: TGTGCCAGCAGCTTGGGGTTATGGGAGAACTACAATGAGCAGTTCTTC.

There are a few counts of this clonotype. The chain uses TRBV5-1 and TRBJ2-1; TRBD2 matches at 8 bases. The CDR3 has 17 residues. Trimming removed 7 bases from V and 1 base from J; junction bases left unmatched: 13. Germline CDR1 and CDR2: SGHRS and YFSETQ. The CDR3 protein is CASRTGASGRSYNEQFF. CDR3 coding DNA: TGCGCCAGCCGGACGGGAGCCAGCGGGAGATCCTACAATGAGCAGTTCTTC.

This clonotype was observed a few times. V gene TRBV5-1 combines with J gene TRBJ2-5; 7 bases agree with TRBD1. Germline V gene sequence: CDR1 SGHRS, CDR2 YFSETQ. Losses at the gene ends were 1 base for V and 0 bases for J; bases not matched to a gene: 6. This CDR3 is built from 16 residues. In DNA, the CDR3 is TGCGCCAGCAGCTTGCTACAGGGGACCAACCAAGAGACCCAGTACTTC. This encodes CASSLLQGTNQETQYF.

The chain employs TRBV6-1 and TRBJ2-2; D might be TRBD2 (7 bases). Looked up from germline, CDR1 is MNHNS and CDR2 is SASEGT. The length of the CDR3 is 14 residues. V lost 7 bases, J lost 7 bases, and 16 bases lay in between. The CDR3 nucleotides read TGTGCCAGCACCCTTGGGGGGGGGCGCGGGGAGCTGTTTTTT. The encoded protein is CASTLGGGRGELFF.

This clonotype was found a few times. This rearrangement joins TRBV7-3 to TRBJ2-2; the match to TRBD2 covers 11 bases. Germline lookup yields CDR1 SGHTA and CDR2 FQGTGA. Trimming at V came to 5 bases and at J to 6 bases, leaving 5 bases not matched to a gene. The length of the CDR3 is 15 residues. The CDR3 nucleotides are TGTGCCAGCAGCCTACTAGCGGGAGCTGCCGGGGAGCTGTTTTTT. This encodes CASSLLAGAAGELFF. The full variable domain, completed using reference TRBV7-3 and TRBJ2-2, is GAGVSQTPSNKVTEKGKYVELRCDPISGHTALYWYRQSLGQGPEFLIYFQGTGAADDSGLPNDRFFAVRPEGSVSTLKIQRTERGDSAVYLCASSLLAGAAGELFFGEGSRLTVL.